The source of this T cell receptor beta chain is a study of spatial heterogeneity in lung cancer. Study overall: Detection consistently captured more beta-chain sequences than alpha-chain sequences. Study-level findings and limits: Expanded tumor TCRs that were ubiquitous appeared in blood more at resection than follow-up.

MiXCR, applied by TCRdb to the 5' RACE reads, yields one record per CDR3 protein. The table shows around 40,000 distinct CDR3 sequences, with approximately 5.2% occurring only once. Specified time point: sample taken at primary tumor resection. In each case, whole RNA from tumor, nontumor lung or frozen PBMC was sequenced unsorted. This clonotype has ten or more counts. What it binds is unknown. There are 17 residues in the CDR3. The germline gives CDR1 MGHRA, CDR2 YSYEKL. V was clipped by 2 bases and J by 3 bases, with 19 bases between them. The chain employs TRBV4-1 and TRBJ1-2, with D uncertain. Sequencing was performed on PBMCs, taken at surgery. The TCR comes from a female donor with early-stage non-small cell lung cancer. CDR3: CASSQLREAGRYYGYTF. In nucleotides, the CDR3 is TGCGCCAGCAGCCAACTTCGGGAAGCAGGACGCTACTATGGCTACACCTTC.